This T cell receptor (beta chain) was identified during a study of identical twins. Between the trimmed V and J ends, which lost 5 bases and 3 bases, there was a span of 11 bases. The CDR3 consists of 13 residues. Germline lookup yields CDR1 SGDLS and CDR2 YYNGEE. A single record per CDR3 protein comes from TCRdb applying MiXCR to the 5' RACE reads. The sample has approximately 230,000 distinct CDR3 sequences; around 6.5% are singletons. This clonotype was counted only a few times. Another study also made use of these data, one on T cells expressing NK-cell markers.

Material: CD8+ T cells sorted from blood. The receptor comes from a woman aged 18-30 years in good health. The chain is built from TRBV9 and TRBJ1-1; D is unresolved. The CDR3 DNA reads TGTGCCAGCAGAAGCGGAGTCGACACTGAAGCTTTCTTT. It codes for CASRSGVDTEAFF.